This T cell receptor (beta chain) stems from a study of blood T cell repertoires in COVID-19 (dated by TCRdb to about 2020). Broadly, across the study: Samples from collaborators originated in the United States, Italy and Spain and spanned both the acute and convalescent phases of COVID-19. The prospective study material was composed of cDNA or gDNA derived from T cells, B-cell-depleted T cells, or PBMCs. The dataset comprised deeply sampled blood TCRbeta repertoires from subjects exposed to, actively infected with, or recovered from COVID-19. The repertoires were released in a freely available public database meant as a resource for research on the immune response to SARS-CoV-2. Samples came from the ongoing ImmuneRACE study (first 160 participants) plus 1,254 subjects from 6 global collaborators. Nearly every sample came with metadata listing a de-identified subject ID, COVID-19 status, age in years and sex. HLA class I and class II types, where available, came from metadata supplied by the sample provider rather than from assay-based typing.

TCRbeta CDR3 regions were amplified from genomic DNA by means of the immunoSEQ Assay, a bias-controlled multiplex PCR. As for the original processing: Within the assay, amplification of reference gene primers was used to estimate how many nucleated cells each sample contained. To quantify the absolute abundance of each unique TCRbeta CDR3 rearrangement, sequence reads were collapsed and filtered. For each sample, productive Simpson clonality was calculated as the square root of Simpson's diversity index over productive rearrangements. Sourced from immuneACCESS, this table was stored by TCRdb with only in-frame sequences that have V and J called. A share of the clones is absent; for the studies checked, an unresolved V gene accounts for under half, and the remainder has no known explanation. V, J and clone size reflect that table, while D and trimming were determined from the DNA. Across this sample there are nearly 110,000 clones, with about 91% seen only once. Approximately 6.8% of the sample belongs to the ten largest clones.

V is shortened by 3 bases, J by 2 bases, and the region joining them spans 9 bases. From a lookup of the germline V gene, CDR1 and CDR2 are KGHDR and SFDVKD. The CDR3, from cysteine to phenylalanine, totals 14 residues. Of the read, only the CDR3 DNA is kept; its 42 bases are in frame from base 1. Each collaborating institution followed its own protocols to collect whole blood in K2EDTA tubes. Collaborator samples were shipped for TCRbeta analysis as frozen whole blood, isolated PBMCs, or DNA extracted from either sample type. The research as a whole found: The quantity of clinical and demographic metadata differed by source and by participant and was supplied without curation.

Turning to this clone: What antigen it recognizes has not been identified. No quality values exist for individual bases; no much larger clone is one base distant.

Sequences were obtained from peripheral blood. Rearrangement joined TRBV24-1 to TRBJ1-2, with TRBD1 as a weak D call on 5 bases. The TCR was taken from a man in his fifties or sixties with active or convalescent COVID-19. The CDR3 region has the sequence CATSDPDKNYGYTF. Read as DNA, the sequence is TGTGCCACCAGTGATCCGGACAAAAACTATGGCTACACCTTC.